This T cell receptor beta chain was observed in a study of T cells in Graves' hyperthyroidism and ophthalmopathy. The TCR beta CDR3 regions underwent amplification using RNA transcripts as the source. First-round RT-PCR targeting the TCR CDR3 was performed with the HTBI primer set. TCRdb redid the calling of the multiplex PCR reads with MiXCR, one entry per CDR3 protein. The table shows 500,000 to 750,000 distinct CDR3 sequences, with roughly 46% occurring only once. Study conclusions and caveats: Onset of ophthalmopathy came a median approximately 6 months after the model predicted it.

This CDR3 is built from 13 residues. Trimming left V 3 bases short and J 5 bases short, with 14 bases between. Germline V gene sequence: CDR1 SQVTM, CDR2 ANQGSEA. Each diagnosis was grounded in clinical symptoms, serum thyroxine and TRAb, thyroid ultrasound, and orbital computed tomography. This clonotype was seen at least ten times. The target antigen is unknown. The origin of this receptor is a woman under 30 with Graves' hyperthyroidism. Specimen: peripheral blood or thyroid tissue (not recorded which). The chain employs TRBV29-1 and TRBJ2-7; tentative D call: TRBD2 (6 bases). The CDR3 loop reads CSVDQGGTDEQYF. Written as DNA, the CDR3 is TGCAGCGTTGATCAGGGAGGCACCGACGAGCAGTACTTC.